The rows below give T cell receptor beta chains drawn from one sample of a study of T cell responses to AZD1222 COVID-19 vaccine. The method was immunoSEQ multiplex PCR; TCRdb's version includes in-frame clones alone and lacks a portion of them. The repertoire consists of some 100,000 clones, with about 88% occurring once and the leading ten covering approximately 17%. This specimen was peripheral blood, taken on day 0 of AZD1222 vaccination. Receptors originate from an adult in good health. Both conserved end residues are part of each CDR3. The D gene is left open where the match is weak. Expanded clones get a size class; other rows say once, few or many, or leave the size out.

13	TRBV6-5	NA	TRBJ2-7	NA	CASSYSWQNEQYF	TGTGCCAGCAGTTACTCCTGGCAGAACGAGCAGTACTTC
13	TRBV27	TRBD1	TRBJ1-1	NA	CASSRDRLTEAFF	TGTGCCAGCAGCCGGGACAGGTTAACTGAAGCTTTCTTT
15	TRBV25-1	TRBD2	TRBJ2-5	NA	CASSESRGGRETQYF	TGTGCCAGCAGTGAATCCCGGGGGGGACGGGAGACCCAGTACTTC
15	TRBV7-8	TRBD1	TRBJ1-5	NA	CASSWDSNSNQPQHF	TGTGCCAGCAGCTGGGACAGCAATAGCAATCAGCCCCAGCATTTT
14	TRBV4-3	TRBD1	TRBJ2-7	once	CASSQRDRGSEQYF	TGCGCCAGCAGCCAACGGGACAGGGGATCCGAGCAGTACTTC
16	TRBV4-2	TRBD2	TRBJ2-3	NA	CASSQVAGGTTDTQYF	TGTGCCAGCAGCCAAGTAGCGGGGGGGACCACAGATACGCAGTATTTT
16	TRBV5-1	TRBD2	TRBJ2-1	once	CASSLSGRAGYNEQFF	TGCGCCAGCAGCTTGAGCGGGAGGGCAGGTTACAATGAGCAGTTCTTC
14	TRBV5-1	NA	TRBJ2-3	NA	CASSLAVNTDTQYF	TGCGCCAGCAGCTTGGCAGTCAACACAGATACGCAGTATTTT
14	TRBV2	NA	TRBJ2-3	NA	CASSERLHTDTQYF	TGTGCCAGCAGTGAAAGGCTCCACACAGATACGCAGTATTTT
15	TRBV27	TRBD2	TRBJ2-7	NA	CASSGLAGRSYEQYF	TGTGCCAGCAGCGGACTAGCGGGACGTTCCTACGAGCAGTACTTC
14	TRBV5-6	NA	TRBJ2-1	NA	CASSLPSGYNEQFF	TGTGCCAGCAGCTTGCCGTCAGGGTACAATGAGCAGTTCTTC
13	TRBV29-1	NA	TRBJ1-1	once	CSVVRTTNTEAFF	TGCAGCGTTGTCCGGACAACGAACACTGAAGCTTTCTTT
14	TRBV18	NA	TRBJ1-5	NA	CASSPPGGNQPQHF	TGTGCCAGCTCACCACCCGGAGGGAATCAGCCCCAGCATTTT